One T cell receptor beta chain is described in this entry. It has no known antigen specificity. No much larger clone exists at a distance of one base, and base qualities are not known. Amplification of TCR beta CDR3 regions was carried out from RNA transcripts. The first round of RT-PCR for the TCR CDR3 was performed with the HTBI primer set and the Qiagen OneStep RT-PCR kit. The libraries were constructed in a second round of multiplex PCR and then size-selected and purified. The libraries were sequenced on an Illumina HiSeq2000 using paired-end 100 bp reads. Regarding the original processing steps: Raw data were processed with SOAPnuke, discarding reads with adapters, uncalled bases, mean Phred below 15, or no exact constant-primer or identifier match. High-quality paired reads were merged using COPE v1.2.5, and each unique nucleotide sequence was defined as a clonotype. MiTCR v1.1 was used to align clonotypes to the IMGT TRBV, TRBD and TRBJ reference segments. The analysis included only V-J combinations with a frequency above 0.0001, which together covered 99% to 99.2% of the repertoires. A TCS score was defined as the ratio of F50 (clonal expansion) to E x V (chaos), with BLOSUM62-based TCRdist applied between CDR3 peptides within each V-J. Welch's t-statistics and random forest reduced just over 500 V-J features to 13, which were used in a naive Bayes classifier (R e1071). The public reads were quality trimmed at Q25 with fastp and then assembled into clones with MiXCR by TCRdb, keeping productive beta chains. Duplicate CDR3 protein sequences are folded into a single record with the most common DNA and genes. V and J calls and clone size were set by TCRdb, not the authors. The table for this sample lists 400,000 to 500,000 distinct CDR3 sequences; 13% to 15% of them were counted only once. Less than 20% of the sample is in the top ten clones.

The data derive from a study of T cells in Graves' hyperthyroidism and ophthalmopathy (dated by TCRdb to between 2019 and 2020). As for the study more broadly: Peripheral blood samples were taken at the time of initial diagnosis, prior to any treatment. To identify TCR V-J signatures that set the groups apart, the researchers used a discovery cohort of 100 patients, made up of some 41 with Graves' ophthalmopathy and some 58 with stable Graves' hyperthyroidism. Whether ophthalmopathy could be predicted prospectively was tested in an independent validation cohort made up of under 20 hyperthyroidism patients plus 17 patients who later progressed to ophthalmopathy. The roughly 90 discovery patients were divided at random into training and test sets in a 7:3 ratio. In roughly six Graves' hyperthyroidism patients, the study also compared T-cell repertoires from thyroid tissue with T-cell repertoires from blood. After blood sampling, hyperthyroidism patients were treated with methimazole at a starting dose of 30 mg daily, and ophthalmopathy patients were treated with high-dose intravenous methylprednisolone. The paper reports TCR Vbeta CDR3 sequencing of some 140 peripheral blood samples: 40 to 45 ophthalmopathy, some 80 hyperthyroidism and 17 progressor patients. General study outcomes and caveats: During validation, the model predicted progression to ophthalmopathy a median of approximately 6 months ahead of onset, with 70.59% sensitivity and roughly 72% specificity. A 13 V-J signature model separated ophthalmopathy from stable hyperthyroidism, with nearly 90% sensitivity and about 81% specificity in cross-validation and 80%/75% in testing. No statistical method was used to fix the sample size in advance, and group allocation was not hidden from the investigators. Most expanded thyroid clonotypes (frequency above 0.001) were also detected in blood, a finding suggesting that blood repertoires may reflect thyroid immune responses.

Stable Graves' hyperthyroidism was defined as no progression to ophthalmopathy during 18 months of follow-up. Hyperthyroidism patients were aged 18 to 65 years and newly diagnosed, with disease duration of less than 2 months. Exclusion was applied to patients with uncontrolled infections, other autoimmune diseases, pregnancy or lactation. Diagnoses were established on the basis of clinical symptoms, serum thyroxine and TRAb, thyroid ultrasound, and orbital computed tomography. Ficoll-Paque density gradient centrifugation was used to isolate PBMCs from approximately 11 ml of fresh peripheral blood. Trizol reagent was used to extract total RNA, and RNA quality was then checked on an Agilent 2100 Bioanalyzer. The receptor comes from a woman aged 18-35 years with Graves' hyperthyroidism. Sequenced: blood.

The CDR3 in this case is CASSLQGGVGQPQHF. The DNA is as follows: TGTGCCAGCAGTTTGCAGGGGGGCGTTGGTCAGCCCCAGCATTTT. The V and J genes are TRBV12-3 or TRBV12-4 and TRBJ1-5; TRBD1 matches 7 bases in the middle. Taken from cysteine to phenylalanine, the CDR3 has 15 residues. CDR3 DNA only is kept here, 45 bases in frame from base 1. Trimmed from V: 3 bases; trimmed from J: 6 bases; junction bases lacking a gene match: 8.